The 18 T cell receptor beta chains given below trace back to one sample, sequenced in a study of a mutant IDH1 vaccine in newly diagnosed glioma. Antigens of these TCRs are unknown. Time point noted: week 35, safety follow-up. Vaccine doses each comprised 300 ug of mutant IDH1 20-mer peptide, with topical imiquimod. Produced via immunoSEQ multiplex PCR; TCRdb's table is partial and in-frame only. The top ten clones hold 2.3% of a sample with tens of thousands of clones, around 92% of them seen once. The source material was PBMCs, sampled from a glioma patient whose treatment included an IDH1 peptide vaccine. All receptors come from a man over 45 with glioma.

CDR3 sequence reads: CSTRVDGYTF. CDR3 bases: TGCAGTACCAGGGTGGACGGCTACACCTTC. The chain employs TRBV20-1 and TRBJ1-2, with a possible D match to TRBD1 (5 bases). This CDR3 contains 10 residues. CDR1 is DFQATT, CDR2 SNEGSKA, per germline (reference sequence). Trimming took 8 bases from V and 8 from J, leaving 12 bases between them.

DNA for the CDR3: TGTGCCAGCAGCCCGACAGGGAACTACGAGCAGTACTTC. Residues: CASSPTGNYEQYF. V gene TRBV6-5 combines with J gene TRBJ2-7, with 7 nucleotides matching TRBD1. Germline values: CDR1 MNHEY, CDR2 SVGAGI. J gave up 3 bases and V 6 bases, and 5 bases lay outside the gene matches. The CDR3 spans 13 residues.

Details on this clone: This sample also contains other DNA sequences that code for the same CDR3. The chain links TRBV6-5 to TRBJ1-2; D possibly corresponds to TRBD1 (5 bases). CDR3 size: 14 residues. CDR1 is MNHEY, CDR2 SVGAGI, per germline. V was trimmed by 2 bases and J by 8 bases, leaving 15 bases between them. Written as DNA, the CDR3 is TGTGCCAGCAGTTACACAGGACCGCTCTCGGGCTACACCTTC. It specifies CASSYTGPLSGYTF.

The genes are TRBV7-2 and TRBJ1-4; D remains ambiguous. The CDR3 runs 15 residues. In germline, CDR1 is SGHTA, CDR2 FQGNSA. V lost 0 bases to trimming and J lost 0 bases, with 5 bases between them. The CDR3 loop reads CASSLAVATNEKLFF. CDR3 in DNA: TGTGCCAGCAGCTTAGCTGTTGCAACTAATGAAAAACTGTTTTTT.

V and J are TRBV5-1 and TRBJ1-2; D ambiguous. V was cut by 5 bases and J by 3 bases, with 14 bases left in between. The length of the CDR3 is 14 residues. Germline V gene lookup returns CDR1 SGHRS and CDR2 YFSETQ. The CDR3 sequence is CASSSSLQDYGYTF. The DNA for the CDR3 is TGCGCCAGCAGTAGCTCCCTCCAAGACTATGGCTACACCTTC.

This rearrangement joins TRBV29-1 to TRBJ2-7, with 9 bases matching TRBD1. The CDR3 spans 14 residues. Germline V gene lookup returns CDR1 SQVTM and CDR2 ANQGSEA. With V trimmed by 3 bases and J by 7 bases, 10 bases remained unmatched. CDR3 sequence (DNA): TGCAGCGTTGAGGGGACAGGGCTCTGGGGGGAGCAGTACTTC. This translates into CSVEGTGLWGEQYF.

The chain uses TRBV9 and TRBJ1-1, with D possibly matching TRBD1 (5 bases). Germline V CDR1 and CDR2: SGDLS, YYNGEE. V was shortened by 2 bases and J by 6 bases, with 11 bases between the two germline ends. The CDR3 totals 13 residues. As DNA, the CDR3 is TGTGCCAGCAGCGTGTCGGGGGTGGCTGAAGCTTTCTTT. This sequence encodes CASSVSGVAEAFF.

This rearrangement joins TRBV25-1 to TRBJ2-5, with D uncertain. Trimming cost V 3 bases and J 1 base, with 6 bases left between them. The CDR3 has 13 residues. Germline CDR1 and CDR2: MGHDK and SYGVNS. CDR3 DNA sequence: TGTGCCAGCAGTGACCTCATCCAAGAGACCCAGTACTTC. It specifies CASSDLIQETQYF.

The chain recombines TRBV6-6 with TRBJ2-3; D is unclear. The CDR3 has 14 residues. Germline loops: CDR1 MNHNY, CDR2 SVGAGI (reference sequence). V was cut by 0 bases and J by 4 bases, with 8 bases left in between. As DNA, the CDR3 is TGTGCCAGCAGTTACTCCCGGCTGGCAGATACGCAGTATTTT. Protein sequence: CASSYSRLADTQYF.

This sequence joins TRBV7-8 and TRBJ2-7, with 7 bases that match TRBD1. The V gene's germline CDR1 is SGHVS and CDR2 FQNEAQ. The trim removed 5 bases at V and 2 bases at J, leaving 6 bases unmatched. The CDR3 has 14 amino acids. The CDR3 DNA is TGTGCCAGCAGCCCTGGACAGGCGGCCTACGAGCAGTACTTC. This codes for CASSPGQAAYEQYF.

The chain uses TRBV30 and TRBJ1-5; possibly TRBD1 for D (5 bases). Deletions cut 2 bases from V and 4 bases from J, with 12 bases between. The CDR3 is 14 amino acids. Germline CDR1 GTSNPN, CDR2 SVGIG (reference sequence). CDR3 coding DNA: TGTGCCTGGAGTTCTTCAGGGAAAAATCAGCCCCAGCATTTT. Translating it yields CAWSSSGKNQPQHF.

The V call is TRBV10-3, the J call TRBJ2-7, with 13 bases matching TRBD2. J was trimmed by 2 bases and V by 5 bases; bases with no gene match: 12. Germline values: CDR1 ENHRY, CDR2 SYGVKD. CDR3 length: 18 amino acids. CDR3 nucleotides: TGTGCCATCAGTTCAAGGACTAGCGGGAGTGCAATGCCCTACGAGCAGTACTTC. Translated, it gives CAISSRTSGSAMPYEQYF.

The J gene is TRBJ2-7, the V gene TRBV5-1, with a possible D match to TRBD1 (5 bases). CDR3 length: 17 amino acids. Trimming left V 0 bases short and J 1 base short, with 17 bases between. Germline values: CDR1 SGHRS, CDR2 YFSETQ. The CDR3 DNA follows: TGCGCCAGCAGCTTGGGCCAGGGCAGGGTCGGGTCCTACGAGCAGTACTTC. It yields the protein CASSLGQGRVGSYEQYF.

This CDR3 reads CASSPRIGNYGYTF. The CDR3 nucleotides read TGTGCCAGCTCACCGAGAATAGGGAACTATGGCTACACCTTC. The chain combines TRBV18 with TRBJ1-2; no reliable D call. Looked up from germline, CDR1 is KGHSH and CDR2 is LQKENI. This CDR3 is 14 amino acids long. The V gene lost 3 bases and the J gene lost 2 bases, with 10 bases spanning the gap.

V is TRBV30 and J is TRBJ2-1; D is possibly TRBD2 (5 bases). Germline V CDR1 and CDR2: GTSNPN, SVGIG (reference sequence). V was cut by 0 bases and J by 4 bases, with 10 bases left in between. The CDR3 runs to 14 residues. CDR3 nucleotides: TGTGCCTGGAGTGTACTAGTTAGATACAATGAGCAGTTCTTC. It specifies CAWSVLVRYNEQFF.

The chain recombines TRBV6-6 with TRBJ1-1, with 8 bases that match TRBD1. The CDR3 covers 13 residues. Germline V gene lookup returns CDR1 MNHNY and CDR2 SVGAGI (reference sequence). V lost 4 bases, J lost 4 bases, and 2 bases stayed unmatched. Here the CDR3 reads CASSSTGGTEAFF. The DNA for the CDR3 is TGTGCCAGCAGTTCCACAGGGGGCACTGAAGCTTTCTTT.

The V and J genes are TRBV6-6 and TRBJ1-2; tentative D call: TRBD1 (6 bases). This CDR3 spans 14 amino acids. V gave up 5 bases and J gave up 0 bases, with 10 bases separating them. Germline values: CDR1 MNHNY, CDR2 SVGAGI (reference sequence). The CDR3: CASSTTGSNYGYTF. The CDR3 DNA follows: TGTGCCAGCAGTACGACAGGATCTAACTATGGCTACACCTTC.

A single count supports this clone. The gene calls are TRBV15 and TRBJ2-7; the D is unclear. CDR3 length: 15 residues. V was shortened by 1 base and J by 3 bases, with 13 bases between the two germline ends. Germline V gives CDR1 LNHNV, CDR2 YYDKDF (reference sequence). The CDR3 region is CATSRVRTGVYEQYF. The CDR3 DNA reads as TGTGCCACCAGCAGAGTTCGCACTGGGGTCTACGAGCAGTACTTC. The full variable domain, its missing parts supplied by reference TRBV15 and TRBJ2-7, is DAMVIQNPRYQVTQFGKPVTLSCSQTLNHNVMYWYQQKSSQAPKLLFHYYDKDFNNEADTPDNFQSRRPNTSFCFLDIRSPGLGDTAMYLCATSRVRTGVYEQYFGPGTRLTVT.